This note documents a single T cell receptor beta chain sequence. This sample was taken from a study of blood T cell repertoires in COVID-19. As handled by the study authors: The authors estimated nucleated cell counts from reference gene primer amplification. This table comes from immunoSEQ multiplex PCR, and its TCRdb copy is limited to in-frame clones, with some not included. V and J calls and clone size follow that table, whereas D and trimming were derived from the DNA. The sample shows some 70,000 clones, roughly 79% of them seen only once. CDR3 length: 16 amino acids. V shed 1 base and J shed 2 bases, with 15 bases lying between them. Germline-derived CDR1 and CDR2 are SGHDT and YYEEEE.

The sequenced sample was peripheral blood. The receptor was derived from a woman aged 60-75 years with acute or convalescent COVID-19. V gene TRBV5-6 combines with J gene TRBJ1-2, with D perhaps TRBD1 (6 bases). The CDR3 sequence: CASSLLARGGNYGYTF. CDR3 bases: TGTGCCAGCAGCTTGCTGGCCAGGGGCGGAAACTATGGCTACACCTTC.